The 13 T cell receptor beta chains in this list originate from one sample, sequenced in a study of T cells after yellow fever vaccination. Each CDR3 protein is one row after TCRdb ran MiXCR on the 5' RACE reads. The table has under 700,000 distinct CDR3 sequences, roughly a sixth seen once. Here the sequenced sample was PBMCs, taken 5 days after the first yellow fever vaccination. These receptors came from a man aged 18 to 35 who received the YFV17D yellow fever vaccine.

V gene TRBV7-6 combines with J gene TRBJ1-4, with 11 positions matching TRBD1. This CDR3 has 16 amino acids. The V segment lost 5 bases and the J segment 6 bases; nucleotides outside the gene matches: 8. Germline values: CDR1 SGHVS, CDR2 FNYEAQ. CDR3 nucleotide sequence: TGTGCCAGCAGCCCTGGACAGGGGGCTCGTTATGAAAAACTGTTTTTT. Amino acids: CASSPGQGARYEKLFF.

The table lists this clonotype with a few counts. J is TRBJ1-6 and V is TRBV20-1; 8 bases map to TRBD1. The ends lost 1 base at V and 7 bases at J; junction bases unmatched: 15. CDR3 size: 18 residues. CDR1 and CDR2 from the germline V gene are DFQATT and SNEGSKA (reference sequence). CDR3 bases: TGCAGTGCTAGAGTGTTAATTGAGGGCAGGGGGCTGAATTCACCCCTCCACTTT. Residues: CSARVLIEGRGLNSPLHF.

The CDR3 bases are TGTGCCAGCAGGGACAGGGATTGGAACACTGAAGCTTTCTTT. Residues: CASRDRDWNTEAFF. The chain carries TRBV6-2 or TRBV6-3 and TRBJ1-1; 8 nucleotides align to TRBD1. CDR3 length: 14 residues. V was clipped by 6 bases and J by 1 base; unmatched bases: 4. Germline V gene lookup returns CDR1 MNHEY and CDR2 SVGEGT.

The table lists this clonotype with a few counts. This rearrangement joins TRBV4-1 to TRBJ1-5; D is unclear. The germline V gene has CDR1 MGHRA and CDR2 YSYEKL. Trimming pared 1 base from V and 7 bases from J, leaving 8 bases between. This CDR3 spans 13 amino acids. CDR3 region: CASSQGRRQPQHF. The CDR3 coding sequence is TGCGCCAGCAGCCAAGGTCGGAGACAGCCCCAGCATTTT.

This clonotype was recorded a few times. An end of the junction does not agree with germline; a read error may underlie this. The genes are TRBV11-2 and TRBJ2-3; D is undetermined. This CDR3 comprises 18 residues. CDR1 and CDR2 from the germline V gene are SGHAT and FQNNGV. For the CDR3, the DNA is TGTGCCAGCAGCTTAGATCGAGCCAGTGTACCACCCACACATACGCAGTATTTT. Translation gives CASSLDRASVPPTHTQYF.

The sample holds a few counts of this clonotype. The V gene is TRBV7-9, the J gene TRBJ1-1; D remains ambiguous. Trimming took 5 bases from V and 5 from J, leaving 18 bases between them. In germline, CDR1 is SEHNR, CDR2 FQNEAQ (reference sequence). The CDR3 has 15 amino acids. CDR3 DNA sequence: TGTGCCAGCAGCGCTACACACAAGACTTGGACTGAAGCTTTCTTT. It is translated as CASSATHKTWTEAFF.

The J gene is TRBJ2-3, the V gene TRBV12-3 or TRBV12-4; 16 nucleotides agree with TRBD2. The CDR3 runs 17 residues. V lost 6 bases and J lost 5; bases outside the gene matches: 8. The CDR3 reads CASSEGTSGGAGDTQYF. DNA for the CDR3: TGTGCCAGCAGCGAAGGGACTAGCGGGGGGGCAGGAGATACGCAGTATTTT.

This clonotype was observed a handful of times. DNA for the CDR3: TGTGCCAGCAGTATGACAGGGAGGGGGTTGAACACTGAAGCTTTCTTT. Its protein product is CASSMTGRGLNTEAFF. The rearrangement links TRBV5-6 to TRBJ1-1, with 7 bases matching TRBD1. The length of the CDR3 is 16 residues. From germline, CDR1 is SGHDT and CDR2 YYEEEE. V lost 5 bases and J lost 0; bases outside the gene matches: 10.

The rearrangement links TRBV12-3 or TRBV12-4 to TRBJ2-1; possible D gene TRBD1, 7 bases. V was cut by 4 bases and J by 7 bases, with 20 bases left in between. The CDR3 has 16 residues. DNA for the CDR3: TGTGCCAGCAGTTCCAGCCGGCAGGGGGGAAGAAATGAGCAGTTCTTC. Its translation: CASSSSRQGGRNEQFF.

The V call is TRBV19, the J call TRBJ2-3; the D gene is possibly TRBD1 (5 bases). Trimming pared 0 bases from V and 2 bases from J, leaving 6 bases between. Germline CDR1 is LNHDA and CDR2 is SQIVND (reference sequence). The CDR3 is made up of 14 amino acids. This chain's CDR3 is CASSIEGVTDTQYF. For the CDR3, the DNA is TGTGCCAGTAGTATAGAAGGGGTCACAGATACGCAGTATTTT.

This clonotype has only a few counts. CDR3 nucleotide sequence: TGTGCCAGCGTGATGGGGGAGCAGTTCTTC. Its protein product is CASVMGEQFF. This chain connects TRBV2 to TRBJ2-1; no reliable D call. The CDR3 consists of 10 residues. The germline V gene encodes CDR1 SNHLY and CDR2 FYNNEI. V lost 8 bases to trimming and J lost 10 bases, with 9 bases between them.

This rearrangement joins TRBV6-1 to TRBJ2-5; D may be TRBD1 (6 bases). CDR3 length: 13 amino acids. CDR1 is MNHNS and CDR2 is SASEGT in the germline V gene. Between the trimmed V and J ends, which lost 4 bases and 5 bases, there was a span of 11 bases. DNA of the CDR3: TGTGCCAGCAGTGTACAGGGTCGGGAGACCCAGTACTTC. It translates to CASSVQGRETQYF.

Only a few counts were recorded for this clonotype. The V gene is TRBV5-4, the J gene TRBJ2-1; D may be TRBD1 or TRBD2 (6 bases each). Looked up from germline, CDR1 is SGHNT and CDR2 is YYREEE (reference sequence). This CDR3 is 15 amino acids long. V lost 0 bases, J lost 5 bases, and 12 bases lay in between. The CDR3 reads CASSLDVGGHNEQFF. The CDR3, as DNA: TGTGCCAGCAGCTTGGACGTGGGGGGCCACAATGAGCAGTTCTTC. Using reference TRBV5-4 and TRBJ2-1 for the parts outside the CDR3, the full variable domain is ETGVTQSPTHLIKTRGQQVTLRCSSQSGHNTVSWYQQALGQGPQFIFQYYREEENGRGNFPPRFSGLQFPNYSSELNVNALELDDSALYLCASSLDVGGHNEQFFGPGTRLTVL.